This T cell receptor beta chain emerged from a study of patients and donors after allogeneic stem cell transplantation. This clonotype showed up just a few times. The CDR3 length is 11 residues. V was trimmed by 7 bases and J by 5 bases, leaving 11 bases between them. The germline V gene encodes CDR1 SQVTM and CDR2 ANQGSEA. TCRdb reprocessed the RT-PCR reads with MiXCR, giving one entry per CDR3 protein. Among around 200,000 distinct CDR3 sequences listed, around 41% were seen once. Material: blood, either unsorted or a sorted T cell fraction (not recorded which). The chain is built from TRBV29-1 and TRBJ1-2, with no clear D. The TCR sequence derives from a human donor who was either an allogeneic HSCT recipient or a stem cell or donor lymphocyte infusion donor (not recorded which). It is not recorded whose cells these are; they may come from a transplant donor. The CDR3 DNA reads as TGCAGCGCCGAGGGAGTTTATGGCTACACCTTC. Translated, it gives CSAEGVYGYTF.